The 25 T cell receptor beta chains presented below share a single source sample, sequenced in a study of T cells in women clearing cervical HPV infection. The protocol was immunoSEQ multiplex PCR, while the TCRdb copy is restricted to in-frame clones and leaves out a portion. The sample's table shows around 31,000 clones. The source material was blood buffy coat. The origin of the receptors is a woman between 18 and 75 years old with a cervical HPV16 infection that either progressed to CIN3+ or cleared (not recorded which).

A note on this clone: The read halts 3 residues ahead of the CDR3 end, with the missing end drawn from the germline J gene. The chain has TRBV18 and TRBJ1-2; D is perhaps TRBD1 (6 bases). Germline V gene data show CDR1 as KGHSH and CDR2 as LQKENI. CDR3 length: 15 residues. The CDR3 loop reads CASSPPDRAKNIYTF. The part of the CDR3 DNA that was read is TGTGCCAGCTCACCACCGGACAGAGCCAAAAACATC.

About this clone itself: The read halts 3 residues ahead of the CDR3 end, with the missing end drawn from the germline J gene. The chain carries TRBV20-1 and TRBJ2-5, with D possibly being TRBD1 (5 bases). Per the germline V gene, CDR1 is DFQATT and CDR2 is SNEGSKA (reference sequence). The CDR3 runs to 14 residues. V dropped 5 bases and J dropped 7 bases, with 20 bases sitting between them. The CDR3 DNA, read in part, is TGCAGTGCTTCCTCCCAGACAGCAGCTCGGACC. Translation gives CSASSQTAART. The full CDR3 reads CSASSQTAARTQYF.

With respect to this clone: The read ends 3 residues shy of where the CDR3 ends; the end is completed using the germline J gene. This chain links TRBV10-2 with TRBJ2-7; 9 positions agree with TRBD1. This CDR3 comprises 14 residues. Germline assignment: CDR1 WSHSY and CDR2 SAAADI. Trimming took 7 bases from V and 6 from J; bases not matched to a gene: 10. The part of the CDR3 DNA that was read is TGCGCCAGCAACCCATCCGGGACAGGGTTCGAG. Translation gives CASNPSGTGFE. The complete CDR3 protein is CASNPSGTGFEQYF.

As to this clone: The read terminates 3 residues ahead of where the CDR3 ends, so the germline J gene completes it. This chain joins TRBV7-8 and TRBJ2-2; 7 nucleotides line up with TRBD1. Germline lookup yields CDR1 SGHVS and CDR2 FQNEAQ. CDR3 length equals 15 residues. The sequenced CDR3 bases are TGTGCCAGCAGCTCTAGGACAGGTCCCAATTCACCG. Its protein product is CASSSRTGPNSP. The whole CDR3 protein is CASSSRTGPNSPLFF.

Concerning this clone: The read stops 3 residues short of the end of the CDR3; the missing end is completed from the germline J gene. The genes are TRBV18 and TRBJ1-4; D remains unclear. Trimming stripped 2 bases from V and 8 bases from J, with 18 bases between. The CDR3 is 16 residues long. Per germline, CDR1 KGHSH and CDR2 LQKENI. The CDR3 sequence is CASSPSTPRIVEKLFF. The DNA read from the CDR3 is TGTGCCAGCTCACCATCGACCCCCAGGATAGTGGAAAAA.

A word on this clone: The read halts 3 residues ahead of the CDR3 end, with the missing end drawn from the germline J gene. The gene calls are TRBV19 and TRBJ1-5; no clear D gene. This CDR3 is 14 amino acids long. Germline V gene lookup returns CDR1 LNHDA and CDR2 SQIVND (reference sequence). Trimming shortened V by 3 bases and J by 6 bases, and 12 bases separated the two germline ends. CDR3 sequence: CASSMDRVGQPQHF. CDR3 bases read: TGTGCCAGTAGTATGGATAGGGTTGGTCAGCCC.

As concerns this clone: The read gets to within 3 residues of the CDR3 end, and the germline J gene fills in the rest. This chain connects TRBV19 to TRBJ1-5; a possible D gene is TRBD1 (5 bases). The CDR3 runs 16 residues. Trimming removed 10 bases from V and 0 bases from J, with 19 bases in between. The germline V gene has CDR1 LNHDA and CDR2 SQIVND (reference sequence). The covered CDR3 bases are TGTGCCACCGTCCTTGAGGGGCCCTATAGCAATCAGCCC. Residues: CATVLEGPYSNQP. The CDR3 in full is CATVLEGPYSNQPQHF.

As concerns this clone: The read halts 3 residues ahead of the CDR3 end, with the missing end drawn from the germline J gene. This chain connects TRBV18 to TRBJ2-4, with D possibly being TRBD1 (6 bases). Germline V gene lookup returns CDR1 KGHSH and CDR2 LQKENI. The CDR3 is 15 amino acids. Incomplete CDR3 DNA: TGTGCCAGCTCGCCGACAGGCGAGCGGTACTATGGT. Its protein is CASSPTGERYYG. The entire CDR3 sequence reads CASSPTGERYYGQYF.

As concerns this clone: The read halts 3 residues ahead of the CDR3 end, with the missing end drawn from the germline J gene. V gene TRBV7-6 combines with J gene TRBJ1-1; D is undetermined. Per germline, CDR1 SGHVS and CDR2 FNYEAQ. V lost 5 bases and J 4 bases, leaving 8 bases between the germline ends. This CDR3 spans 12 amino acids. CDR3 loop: CASSRSSTEAFF. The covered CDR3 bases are TGTGCCAGCAGCCGTTCTAGCACTGAA.

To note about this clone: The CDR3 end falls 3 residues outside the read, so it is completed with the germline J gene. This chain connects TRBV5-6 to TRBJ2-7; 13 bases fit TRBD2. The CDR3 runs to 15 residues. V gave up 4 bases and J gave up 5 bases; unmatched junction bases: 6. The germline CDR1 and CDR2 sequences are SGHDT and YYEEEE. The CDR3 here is CASSRTSGSDNEQYF. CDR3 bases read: TGTGCCAGCAGCAGGACTAGCGGGAGTGACAACGAG.

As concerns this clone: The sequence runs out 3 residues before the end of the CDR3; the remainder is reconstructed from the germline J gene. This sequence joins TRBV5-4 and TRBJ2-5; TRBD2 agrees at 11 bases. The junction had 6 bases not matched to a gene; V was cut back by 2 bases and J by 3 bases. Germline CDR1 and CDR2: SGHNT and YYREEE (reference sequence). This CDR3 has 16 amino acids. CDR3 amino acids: CASSFGGTSGKETQYF. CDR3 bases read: TGTGCCAGCAGCTTTGGTGGGACTAGCGGTAAAGAGACC.

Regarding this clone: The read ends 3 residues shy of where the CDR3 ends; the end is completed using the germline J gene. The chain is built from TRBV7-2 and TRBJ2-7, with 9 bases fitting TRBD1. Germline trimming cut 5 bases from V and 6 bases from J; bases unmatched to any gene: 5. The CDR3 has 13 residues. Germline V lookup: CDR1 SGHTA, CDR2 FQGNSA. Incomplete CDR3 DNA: TGTGCCAGCAGCGCGCACAGGGGGCCCGAG. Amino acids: CASSAHRGPE. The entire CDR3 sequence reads CASSAHRGPEQYF.

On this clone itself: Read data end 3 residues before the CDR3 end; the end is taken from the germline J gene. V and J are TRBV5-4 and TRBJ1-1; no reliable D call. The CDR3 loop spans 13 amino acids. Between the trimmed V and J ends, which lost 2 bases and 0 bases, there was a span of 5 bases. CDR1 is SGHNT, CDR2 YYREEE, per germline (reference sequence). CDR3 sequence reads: CASSLQLNTEAFF. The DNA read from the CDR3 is TGTGCCAGCAGCTTACAGCTGAACACTGAA.

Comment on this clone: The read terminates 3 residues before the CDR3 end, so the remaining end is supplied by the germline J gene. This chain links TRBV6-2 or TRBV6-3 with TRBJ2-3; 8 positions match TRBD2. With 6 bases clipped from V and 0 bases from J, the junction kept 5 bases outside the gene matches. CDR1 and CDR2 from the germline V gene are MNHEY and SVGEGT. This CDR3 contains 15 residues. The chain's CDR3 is CASSHGGASTDTQYF. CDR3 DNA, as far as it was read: TGTGCCAGCAGCCACGGGGGGGCTAGCACAGATACG.

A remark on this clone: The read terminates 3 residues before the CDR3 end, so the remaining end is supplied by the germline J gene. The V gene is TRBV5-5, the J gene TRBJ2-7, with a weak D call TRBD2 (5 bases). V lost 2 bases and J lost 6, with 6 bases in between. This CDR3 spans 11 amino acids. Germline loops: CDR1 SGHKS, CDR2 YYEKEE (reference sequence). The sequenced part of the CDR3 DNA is TGTGCCAGCAGCTTAGAGGGCGAG. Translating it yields CASSLEGE. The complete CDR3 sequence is CASSLEGEQYF.

CDR3 amino acids: CASSEGERSPLFF. The part of the CDR3 DNA that was read is TGTGCCAGCAGCGAGGGCGAAAGATCACCA. This chain connects TRBV7-2 to TRBJ1-4; D uncertain. Coverage ceases 3 residues before the CDR3 finishes, and the germline J gene fills in the end. This CDR3 region has 13 residues. Germline-derived CDR1 and CDR2 are SGHTA and FQGNSA.

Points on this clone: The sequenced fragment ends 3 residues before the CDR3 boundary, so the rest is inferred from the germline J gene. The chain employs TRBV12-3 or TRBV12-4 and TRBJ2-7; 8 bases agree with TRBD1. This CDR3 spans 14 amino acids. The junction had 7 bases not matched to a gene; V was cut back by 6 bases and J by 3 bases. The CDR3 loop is CASRAGTGIYEQYF. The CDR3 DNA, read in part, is TGTGCCAGCAGGGCCGGGACAGGAATCTACGAG.

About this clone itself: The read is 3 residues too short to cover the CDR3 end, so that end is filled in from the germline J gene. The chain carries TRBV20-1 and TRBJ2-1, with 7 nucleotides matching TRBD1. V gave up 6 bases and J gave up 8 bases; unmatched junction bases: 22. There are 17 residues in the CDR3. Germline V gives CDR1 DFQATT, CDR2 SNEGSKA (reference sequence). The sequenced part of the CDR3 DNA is TGCAGTGCCCCTGCCGGACGACGACAGGGTTGGTTCCATGAG. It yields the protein CSAPAGRRQGWFHE. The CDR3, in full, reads CSAPAGRRQGWFHEQFF.

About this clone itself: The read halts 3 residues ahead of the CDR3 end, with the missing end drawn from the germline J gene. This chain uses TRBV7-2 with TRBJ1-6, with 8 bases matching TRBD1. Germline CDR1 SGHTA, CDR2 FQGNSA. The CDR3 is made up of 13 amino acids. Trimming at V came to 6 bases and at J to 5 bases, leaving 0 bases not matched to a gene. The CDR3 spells CASRTGDNSPLHF. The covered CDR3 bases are TGTGCCAGCAGGACAGGGGATAATTCACCC.

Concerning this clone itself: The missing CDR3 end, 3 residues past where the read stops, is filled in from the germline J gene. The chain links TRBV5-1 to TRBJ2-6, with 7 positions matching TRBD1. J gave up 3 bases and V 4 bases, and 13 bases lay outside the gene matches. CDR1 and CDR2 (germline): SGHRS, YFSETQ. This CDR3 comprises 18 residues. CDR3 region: CASSPGQAFLGGANVLTF. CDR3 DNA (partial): TGCGCCAGCAGCCCCGGACAGGCATTTTTAGGTGGGGCCAACGTC.

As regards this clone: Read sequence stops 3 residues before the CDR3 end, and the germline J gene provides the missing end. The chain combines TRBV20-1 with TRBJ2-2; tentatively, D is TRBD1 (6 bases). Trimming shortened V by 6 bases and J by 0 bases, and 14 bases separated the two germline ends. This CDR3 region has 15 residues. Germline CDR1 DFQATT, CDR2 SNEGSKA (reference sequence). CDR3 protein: CSARSGGANTGELFF. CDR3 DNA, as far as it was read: TGCAGTGCGCGGAGTGGGGGCGCGAACACCGGGGAG.

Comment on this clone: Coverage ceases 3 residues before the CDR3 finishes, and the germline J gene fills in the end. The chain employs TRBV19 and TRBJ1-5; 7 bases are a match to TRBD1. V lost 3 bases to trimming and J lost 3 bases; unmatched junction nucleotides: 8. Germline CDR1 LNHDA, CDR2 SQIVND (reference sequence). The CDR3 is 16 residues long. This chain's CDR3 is CASSMTGFSVNQPQHF. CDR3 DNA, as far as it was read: TGTGCCAGTAGTATGACAGGGTTTTCGGTCAATCAGCCC.

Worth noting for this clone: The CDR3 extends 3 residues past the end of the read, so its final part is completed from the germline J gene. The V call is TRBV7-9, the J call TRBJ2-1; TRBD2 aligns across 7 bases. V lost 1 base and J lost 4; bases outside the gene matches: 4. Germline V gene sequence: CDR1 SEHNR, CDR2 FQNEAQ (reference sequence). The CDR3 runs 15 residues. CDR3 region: CASSLGGGGYNEQFF. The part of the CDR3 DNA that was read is TGTGCCAGCAGCTTAGGGGGGGGAGGTTACAATGAG. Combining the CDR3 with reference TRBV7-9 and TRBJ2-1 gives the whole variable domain DTGVSQNPRHKITKRGQNVTFRCDPISEHNRLYWYRQTLGQGPEFLTYFQNEAQLEKSRLLSDRFSAERPKGSFSTLEIQRTEQGDSAMYLCASSLGGGGYNEQFFGPGTRLTVL.

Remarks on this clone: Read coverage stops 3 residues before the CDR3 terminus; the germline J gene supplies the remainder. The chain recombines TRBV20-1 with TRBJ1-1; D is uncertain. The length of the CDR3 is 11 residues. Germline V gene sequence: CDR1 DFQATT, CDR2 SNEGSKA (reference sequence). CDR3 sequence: CSARGAPEAFF. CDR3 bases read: TGCAGTGCTAGGGGCGCACCAGAA.

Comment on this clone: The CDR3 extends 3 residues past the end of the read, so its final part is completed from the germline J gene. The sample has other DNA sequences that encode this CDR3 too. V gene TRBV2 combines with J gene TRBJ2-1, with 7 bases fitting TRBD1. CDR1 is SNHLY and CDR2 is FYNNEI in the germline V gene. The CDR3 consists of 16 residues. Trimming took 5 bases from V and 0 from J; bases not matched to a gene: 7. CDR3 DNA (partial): TGTGCCAGCAGTAAGTACAGGGACAGCTCCTACAATGAG. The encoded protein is CASSKYRDSSYNE. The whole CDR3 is CASSKYRDSSYNEQFF.